Following are 16 T cell receptor beta chains from one sample sequenced in a study of T cells after yellow fever vaccination. Each CDR3 protein gets one entry after TCRdb re-called the 5' RACE reads with MiXCR. Of 250,000 to 400,000 distinct CDR3 sequences listed, roughly 4% are singletons. This sample comprised PBMCs, obtained 5 days after the yellow fever booster vaccination. These receptor sequences come from a man between 18 and 35 years old who received the YFV17D yellow fever vaccine.

This clonotype occurred a few times. The rearrangement joins TRBV6-1 to TRBJ2-1; unclear D gene. This CDR3 has 14 amino acids. Deletions cut 4 bases from V and 3 bases from J, with 10 bases between. CDR1 and CDR2 (germline): MNHNS, SASEGT. CDR3 sequence reads: CASSGSRSYNEQFF. The CDR3 DNA reads TGTGCCAGCAGTGGTAGTAGGAGCTACAATGAGCAGTTCTTC.

The sample holds many counts of this clonotype. V and J are TRBV27 and TRBJ1-5; D is ambiguous. CDR1 is MNHEY and CDR2 is SMNVEV in the germline V gene (reference sequence). CDR3 length equals 16 residues. V dropped 0 bases and J dropped 0 bases, with 9 bases sitting between them. The CDR3: CASSLSAGLSNQPQHF. In DNA, the CDR3 is TGTGCCAGCAGTTTATCGGCAGGACTTAGCAATCAGCCCCAGCATTTT.

This clonotype has a handful of counts. V usage is TRBV4-1 and J usage is TRBJ2-2, with D uncertain. Trimming removed 2 bases from V and 0 bases from J, with 7 bases in between. The germline CDR1 and CDR2 sequences are MGHRA and YSYEKL. CDR3 length: 15 residues. CDR3 residues: CASSQSSPNTGELFF. The DNA of the CDR3 is TGCGCCAGCAGCCAATCCTCACCGAACACCGGGGAGCTGTTTTTT.

This clonotype has ten or more counts. V is TRBV4-3 and J is TRBJ1-2; the D is unclear. The CDR3 spans 15 residues. V was shortened by 0 bases and J by 2 bases, with 10 bases between the two germline ends. Germline loops: CDR1 LGHNA, CDR2 YSLEER. The CDR3 region is CASSQETLGNYGYTF. The CDR3 region has the DNA TGCGCCAGCAGCCAAGAGACCCTGGGCAACTATGGCTACACCTTC.

The chain joins TRBV6-6 to TRBJ2-5; 7 positions agree with TRBD2. Germline V gives CDR1 MNHNY, CDR2 SVGAGI (reference sequence). This CDR3 comprises 17 residues. Losses at the gene ends were 0 bases for V and 0 bases for J; bases not matched to a gene: 7. The CDR3 DNA reads as TGTGCCAGCAGTTACTCTCCTCGGCGGGAGTACCAAGAGACCCAGTACTTC. Its protein product is CASSYSPRREYQETQYF.

This clonotype has a handful of counts. Here the CDR3 reads CASSLWDEQYF. The CDR3 DNA is TGTGCCAGCAGTTTATGGGACGAGCAGTACTTC. The chain couples TRBV27 to TRBJ2-7; D is unresolved. Per the germline V gene, CDR1 is MNHEY and CDR2 is SMNVEV (reference sequence). The V gene lost 1 base and the J gene lost 5 bases, with 3 bases spanning the gap. This CDR3 is 11 amino acids long.

This clonotype was observed many times. This chain uses TRBV5-1 with TRBJ2-7; 7 bases agree with TRBD1. V shed 3 bases, J shed 2 bases, and the junction held 8 bases outside the gene matches. CDR1 is SGHRS, CDR2 YFSETQ, per germline. This CDR3 is built from 15 residues. The CDR3 DNA follows: TGCGCCAGCAGCTCCCCAAGGGGGCTGGCCTACGAGCAGTACTTC. Translation gives CASSSPRGLAYEQYF.

This chain connects TRBV21-1 to TRBJ2-7; the table gives TRBD1 as D, unverified against the DNA. TRBV21-1 constitutes a pseudogene. This CDR3 is built from 14 residues. CDR3 in amino acids: CASRKVPGSYEQYF. The CDR3 bases are TGTGCCAGCAGGAAGGTTCCGGGCAGCTACGAGCAGTACTTC.

The rearrangement links TRBV7-2 to TRBJ2-7; 7 positions agree with TRBD2. V lost 6 bases to trimming and J lost 3 bases; unmatched junction nucleotides: 11. This CDR3 spans 15 amino acids. CDR1 and CDR2 from the germline V gene are SGHTA and FQGNSA. The CDR3 DNA is TGTGCCAGCAGGTTCGGGGGGAAACCCTTCTACGAGCAGTACTTC. Translation gives CASRFGGKPFYEQYF.

The J gene is TRBJ1-5, the V gene TRBV14; no clear D. The V gene lost 1 base and the J gene lost 3 bases, with 7 bases spanning the gap. Germline CDR1 reads SGHDN; CDR2 reads FVKESK. The CDR3 is 14 amino acids. This CDR3 is CASSQGGVNQPQHF. The CDR3 DNA is TGTGCCAGCAGCCAAGGCGGGGTCAATCAGCCCCAGCATTTT.

This clonotype was detected ten times or more. This chain uses TRBV7-9 with TRBJ2-3, with TRBD1 matching 11 bases. Trimming at V came to 5 bases and at J to 4 bases, leaving 2 bases not matched to a gene. Per germline, CDR1 SEHNR and CDR2 FQNEAQ (reference sequence). The length of the CDR3 is 14 residues. The CDR3, as DNA: TGTGCCAGCAGCACGGGACAGGGGGCAGATACGCAGTATTTT. This codes for CASSTGQGADTQYF.

This CDR3 reads CSARAGQWGDGYTF. The CDR3 nucleotides are TGCAGTGCTAGAGCAGGGCAGTGGGGGGATGGCTACACCTTC. The chain couples TRBV20-1 to TRBJ1-2, with a possible D match to TRBD1 (5 bases). The V and J ends lost 1 base and 6 bases respectively, with 15 bases between them. The CDR3 has 14 residues. CDR1 DFQATT and CDR2 SNEGSKA come from the germline V gene (reference sequence).

This clonotype was counted only a few times. V and J are TRBV14 and TRBJ1-6; possible D gene TRBD1, 5 bases. The germline CDR1 and CDR2 sequences are SGHDN and FVKESK. This CDR3 is 16 amino acids long. V was clipped by 10 bases and J by 0 bases, with 16 bases between them. The CDR3 protein is CATTSGASSYNSPLHF. The DNA for the CDR3 is TGTGCCACTACCTCCGGGGCAAGCTCCTATAATTCACCCCTCCACTTT.

This rearrangement joins TRBV7-2 to TRBJ2-5; 11 nucleotides agree with TRBD2. CDR3 size: 15 residues. The germline V gene has CDR1 SGHTA and CDR2 FQGNSA. The V and J ends lost 5 bases and 4 bases, in that order; junction bases with no gene match: 6. The CDR3: CASSRLAGGLETQYF. CDR3 nucleotides: TGTGCCAGCAGCCGTCTAGCGGGGGGTCTAGAGACCCAGTACTTC.

This clonotype was observed many times. J is TRBJ2-5 and V is TRBV11-2; TRBD1 or TRBD2 may be the D gene (5 bases each). The CDR3 spans 12 residues. V shed 0 bases and J shed 11 bases, with 10 bases lying between them. Per the germline V gene, CDR1 is SGHAT and CDR2 is FQNNGV. The CDR3 protein is CASSLEGPIQYF. The CDR3 nucleotides are TGTGCCAGCAGCTTAGAGGGACCGATTCAGTACTTC.

The sample holds many counts of this clonotype. The chain couples TRBV7-2 to TRBJ2-3; 10 bases match TRBD2. Germline CDR1 is SGHTA and CDR2 is FQGNSA. The ends lost 1 base at V and 8 bases at J; junction bases unmatched: 9. The CDR3 is 16 amino acids. DNA for the CDR3: TGTGCCAGCAGCTTAGACCCTAGCGGGGGCTGGGGTACGCAGTATTTT. Its protein product is CASSLDPSGGWGTQYF.